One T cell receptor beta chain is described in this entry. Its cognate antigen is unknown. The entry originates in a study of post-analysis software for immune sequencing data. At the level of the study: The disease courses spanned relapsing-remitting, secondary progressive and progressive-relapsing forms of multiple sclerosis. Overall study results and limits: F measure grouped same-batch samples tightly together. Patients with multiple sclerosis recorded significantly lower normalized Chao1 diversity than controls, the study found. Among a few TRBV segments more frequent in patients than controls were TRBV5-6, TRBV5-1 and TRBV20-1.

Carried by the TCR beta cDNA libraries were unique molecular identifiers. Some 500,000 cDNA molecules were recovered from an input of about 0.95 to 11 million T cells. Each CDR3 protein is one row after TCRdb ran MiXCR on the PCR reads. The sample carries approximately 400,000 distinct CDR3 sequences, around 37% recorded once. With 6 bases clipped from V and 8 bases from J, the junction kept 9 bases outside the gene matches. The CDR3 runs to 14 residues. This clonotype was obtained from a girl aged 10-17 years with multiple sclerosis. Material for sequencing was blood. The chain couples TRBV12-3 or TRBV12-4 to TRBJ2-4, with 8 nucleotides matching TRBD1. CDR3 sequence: CASSPSSGGYIQYF. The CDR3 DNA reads TGTGCCAGCAGCCCCTCGTCAGGGGGCTACATTCAGTACTTC.